The clone carrying this TCR beta chain was found many times. Antigen specificity is unknown. No conserved phenylalanine or tryptophan is present at the end of the CDR3, so a read error is the likely explanation. The DNA is left out, because the CDR3 cannot be placed on it with certainty; the CDR3 is given as TCRdb lists it. This sample was taken from a study of T cells after yellow fever vaccination. General observations from the study: Reappearing after the booster were most of the clones from primary vaccination (96% CD4, approximately 89% CD8).

A single record per CDR3 protein comes from TCRdb applying MiXCR to the 5' RACE reads. The sample has about 140,000 distinct CDR3 sequences, less than 8.5% seen once. The sequence derives from a man aged 30 to 45 who received the YFV17D yellow fever vaccine. Sequenced material: CD4+ T cells sorted from PBMCs, taken 10 days after the yellow fever booster vaccination.

This chain's CDR3 is CASSLRGS. The chain is built from TRBV9 and TRBJ1-2; the listed D gene, TRBD1, was not tested against the DNA. CDR1 is SGDLS, CDR2 YYNGEE, per germline. From its first to its last residue, the CDR3 has 8 amino acids.